This T cell receptor (beta chain) was profiled in a study of blood T cell repertoires in COVID-19. Study in general: PBMCs, B-cell-depleted T cells, or T cells provided the cDNA or gDNA that made up the material.

The CDR3 is made up of 14 amino acids. V lost 2 bases and J lost 3; bases outside the gene matches: 2. The authors' processing: Amplifying reference gene primers gave estimates of nucleated cell counts. The assay was immunoSEQ multiplex PCR, and TCRdb's table has in-frame clones only and misses some. The V and J calls and clone size are taken from that table; D and trimming were inferred from the DNA. Among 200,000 to 250,000 clones listed, 70% to 90% were seen once. Specimen: peripheral blood. The V and J genes are TRBV23-1 and TRBJ1-2; 8 nucleotides align to TRBD1. TRBV23-1 is noted as an ORF with a role that remains uncertain. The source is a woman aged 70 to 79 with COVID-19, enrolled during active disease. The CDR3 reads CASSQPGQDYGYTF. The CDR3 bases are TGCGCCAGCAGTCAACCGGGACAGGACTATGGCTACACCTTC.